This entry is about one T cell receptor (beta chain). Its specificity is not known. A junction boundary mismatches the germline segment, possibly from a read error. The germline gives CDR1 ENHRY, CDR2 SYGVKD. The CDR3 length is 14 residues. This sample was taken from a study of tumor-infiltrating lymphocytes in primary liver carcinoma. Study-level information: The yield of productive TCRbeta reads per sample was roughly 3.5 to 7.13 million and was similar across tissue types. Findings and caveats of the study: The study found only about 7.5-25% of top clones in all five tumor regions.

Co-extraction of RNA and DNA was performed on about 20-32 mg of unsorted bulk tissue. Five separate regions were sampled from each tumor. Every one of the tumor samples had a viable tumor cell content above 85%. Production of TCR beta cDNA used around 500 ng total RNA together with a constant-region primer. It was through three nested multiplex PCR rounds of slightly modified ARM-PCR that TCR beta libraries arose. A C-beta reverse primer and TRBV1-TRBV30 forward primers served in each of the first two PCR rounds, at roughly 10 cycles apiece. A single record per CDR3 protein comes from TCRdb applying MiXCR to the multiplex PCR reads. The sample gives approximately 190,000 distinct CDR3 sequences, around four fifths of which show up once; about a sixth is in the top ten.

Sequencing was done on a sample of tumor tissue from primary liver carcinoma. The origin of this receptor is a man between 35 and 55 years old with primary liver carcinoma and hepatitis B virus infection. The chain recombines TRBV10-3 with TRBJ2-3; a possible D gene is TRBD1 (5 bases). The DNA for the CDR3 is TGTGCCATCAGTGTAATGACCTACACAGGTACGCAGTATTTT. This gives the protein CAISVMTYTGTQYF.